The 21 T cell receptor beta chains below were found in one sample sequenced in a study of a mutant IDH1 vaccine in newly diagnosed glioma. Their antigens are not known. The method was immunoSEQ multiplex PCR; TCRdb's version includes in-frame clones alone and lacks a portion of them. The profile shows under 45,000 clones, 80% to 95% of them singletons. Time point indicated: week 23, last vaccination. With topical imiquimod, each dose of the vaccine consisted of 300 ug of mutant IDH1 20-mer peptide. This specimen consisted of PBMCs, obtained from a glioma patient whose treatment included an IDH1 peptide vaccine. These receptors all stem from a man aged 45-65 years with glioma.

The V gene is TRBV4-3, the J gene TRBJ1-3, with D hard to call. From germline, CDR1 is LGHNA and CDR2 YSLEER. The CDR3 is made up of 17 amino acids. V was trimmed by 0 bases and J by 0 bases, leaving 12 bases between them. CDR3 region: CASSQDYPASSGNTIYF. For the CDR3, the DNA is TGCGCCAGCAGCCAAGATTATCCGGCAAGCTCTGGAAACACCATATATTTT.

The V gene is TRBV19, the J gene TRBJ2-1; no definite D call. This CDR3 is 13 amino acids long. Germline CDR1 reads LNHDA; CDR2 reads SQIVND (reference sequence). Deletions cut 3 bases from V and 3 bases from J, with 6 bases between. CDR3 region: CASSMTGYNEQFF. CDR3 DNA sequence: TGTGCCAGTAGTATGACGGGCTACAATGAGCAGTTCTTC.

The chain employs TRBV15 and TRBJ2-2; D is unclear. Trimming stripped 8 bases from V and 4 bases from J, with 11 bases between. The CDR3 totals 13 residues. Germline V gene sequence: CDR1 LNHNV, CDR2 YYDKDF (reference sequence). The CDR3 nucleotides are TGTGCCACCGGTACAGCCCGCACCGGGGAGCTGTTTTTT. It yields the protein CATGTARTGELFF.

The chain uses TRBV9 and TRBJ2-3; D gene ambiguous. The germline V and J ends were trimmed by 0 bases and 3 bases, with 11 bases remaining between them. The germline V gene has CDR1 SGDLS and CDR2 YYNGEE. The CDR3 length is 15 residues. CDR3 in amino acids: CASSVAGHGTDTQYF. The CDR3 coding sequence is TGTGCCAGCAGCGTAGCTGGGCATGGAACAGATACGCAGTATTTT.

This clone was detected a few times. The CDR3 DNA reads as TGTGCCTGGACCACCGGGACCTGGATGATGAACACTGAAGCTTTCTTT. It is translated as CAWTTGTWMMNTEAFF. The chain has TRBV30 and TRBJ1-1; D is perhaps TRBD1 (5 bases). From germline, CDR1 is GTSNPN and CDR2 SVGIG (reference sequence). Trimming cost V 4 bases and J 0 bases, with 18 bases left between them. CDR3 size: 16 residues.

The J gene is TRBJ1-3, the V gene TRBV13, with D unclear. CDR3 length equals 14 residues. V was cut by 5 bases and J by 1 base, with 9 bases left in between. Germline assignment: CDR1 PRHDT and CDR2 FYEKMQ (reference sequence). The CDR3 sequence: CASSPGGSGNTIYF. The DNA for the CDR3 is TGTGCCAGCAGCCCGGGAGGTTCTGGAAACACCATATATTTT.

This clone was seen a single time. The CDR3, as DNA: TGTGCCAGTAGTATGAGGGGTCGCCCGAACACTGAAGCTTTCTTT. Encoded protein: CASSMRGRPNTEAFF. J is TRBJ1-1 and V is TRBV19; D possibly corresponds to TRBD1 (5 bases). The CDR3 extends over 15 amino acids. V lost 3 bases and J 1 base, leaving 12 bases between the germline ends. Germline CDR1 is LNHDA and CDR2 is SQIVND (reference sequence).

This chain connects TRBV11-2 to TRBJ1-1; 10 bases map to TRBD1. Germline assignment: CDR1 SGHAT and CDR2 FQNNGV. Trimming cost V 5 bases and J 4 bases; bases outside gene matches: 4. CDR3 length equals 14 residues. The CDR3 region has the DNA TGTGCCAGCAGCCCCGGGACAGGGGCCACTGAAGCTTTCTTT. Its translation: CASSPGTGATEAFF.

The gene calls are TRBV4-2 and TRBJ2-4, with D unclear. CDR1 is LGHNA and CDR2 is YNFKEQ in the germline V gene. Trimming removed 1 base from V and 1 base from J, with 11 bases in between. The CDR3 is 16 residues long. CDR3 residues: CASSQADPLAKNIQYF. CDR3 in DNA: TGTGCCAGCAGCCAAGCTGATCCGCTGGCCAAAAACATTCAGTACTTC.

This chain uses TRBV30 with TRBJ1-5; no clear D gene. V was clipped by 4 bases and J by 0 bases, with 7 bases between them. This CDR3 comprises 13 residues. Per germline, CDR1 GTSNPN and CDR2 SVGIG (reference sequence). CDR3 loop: CAWNRYSNQPQHF. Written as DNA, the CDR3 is TGTGCCTGGAACCGGTATAGCAATCAGCCCCAGCATTTT.

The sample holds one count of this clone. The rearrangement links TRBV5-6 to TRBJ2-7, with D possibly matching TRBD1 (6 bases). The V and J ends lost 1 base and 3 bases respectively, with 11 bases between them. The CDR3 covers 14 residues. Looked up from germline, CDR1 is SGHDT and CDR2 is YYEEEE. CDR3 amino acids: CASSLRGSGYEQYF. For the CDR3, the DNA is TGTGCCAGCAGCTTGAGGGGGAGTGGCTACGAGCAGTACTTC.

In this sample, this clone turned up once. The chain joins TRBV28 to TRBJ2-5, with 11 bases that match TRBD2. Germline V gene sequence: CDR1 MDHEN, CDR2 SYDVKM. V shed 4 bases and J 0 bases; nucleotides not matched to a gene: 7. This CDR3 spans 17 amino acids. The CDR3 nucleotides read TGTGCCAGCAGTTCCATGCCGGGACTAGCGGACCAAGAGACCCAGTACTTC. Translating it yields CASSSMPGLADQETQYF.

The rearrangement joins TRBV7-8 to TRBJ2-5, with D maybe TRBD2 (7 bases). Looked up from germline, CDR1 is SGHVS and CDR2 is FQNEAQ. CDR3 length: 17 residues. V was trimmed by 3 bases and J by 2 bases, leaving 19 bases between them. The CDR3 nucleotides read TGTGCCAGCAGCTTCCAAGGGGGGGCAGTCGCACAAGAGACCCAGTACTTC. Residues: CASSFQGGAVAQETQYF.

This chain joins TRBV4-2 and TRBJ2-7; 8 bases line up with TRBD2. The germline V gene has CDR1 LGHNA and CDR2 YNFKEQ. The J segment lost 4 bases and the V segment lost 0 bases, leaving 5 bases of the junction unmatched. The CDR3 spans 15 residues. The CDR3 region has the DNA TGTGCCAGCAGCCAAGATCAGACTAGCGTATACGAGCAGTACTTC. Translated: CASSQDQTSVYEQYF.

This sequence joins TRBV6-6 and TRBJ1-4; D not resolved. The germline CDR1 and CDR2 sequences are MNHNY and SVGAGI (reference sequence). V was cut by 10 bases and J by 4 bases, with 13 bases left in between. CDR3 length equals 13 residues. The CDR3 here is CATNRGLNEKLFF. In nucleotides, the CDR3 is TGTGCCACCAACCGCGGCCTTAATGAAAAACTGTTTTTT.

The CDR3 loop is CASTPTRGLGYGYTF. The DNA of the CDR3 is TGTGCCAGCACACCTACGAGGGGCTTAGGATATGGCTACACCTTC. V and J are TRBV27 and TRBJ1-2, with D possibly being TRBD1 (5 bases). The germline V and J ends were trimmed by 7 bases and 5 bases, with 20 bases remaining between them. This CDR3 comprises 15 residues. Per the germline V gene, CDR1 is MNHEY and CDR2 is SMNVEV (reference sequence).

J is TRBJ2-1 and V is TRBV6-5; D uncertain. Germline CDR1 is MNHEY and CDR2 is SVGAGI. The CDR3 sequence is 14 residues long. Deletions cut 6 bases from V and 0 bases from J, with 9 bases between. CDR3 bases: TGTGCCAGCAGCTTGGACCGCTCCTACAATGAGCAGTTCTTC. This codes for CASSLDRSYNEQFF.

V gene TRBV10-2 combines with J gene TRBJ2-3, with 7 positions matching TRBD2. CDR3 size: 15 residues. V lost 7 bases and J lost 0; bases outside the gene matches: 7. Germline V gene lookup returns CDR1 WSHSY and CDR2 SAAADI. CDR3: CASTVSGFSTDTQYF. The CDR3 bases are TGCGCCAGCACCGTTAGCGGGTTTAGCACAGATACGCAGTATTTT.

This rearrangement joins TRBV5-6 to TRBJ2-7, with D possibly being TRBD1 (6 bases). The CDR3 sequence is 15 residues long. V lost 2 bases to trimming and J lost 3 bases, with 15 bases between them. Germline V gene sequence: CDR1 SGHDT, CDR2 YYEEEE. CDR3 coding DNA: TGTGCCAGCAGCTTTGGAGGCAGGGGCAGCTACGAGCAGTACTTC. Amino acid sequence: CASSFGGRGSYEQYF.

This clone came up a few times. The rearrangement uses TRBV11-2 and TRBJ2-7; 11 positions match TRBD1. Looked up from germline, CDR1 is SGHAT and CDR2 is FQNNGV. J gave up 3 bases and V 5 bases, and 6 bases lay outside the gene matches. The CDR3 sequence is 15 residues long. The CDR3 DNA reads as TGTGCCAGCAGCCTCGGACAGGGGGCAATCTACGAGCAGTACTTC. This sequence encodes CASSLGQGAIYEQYF.

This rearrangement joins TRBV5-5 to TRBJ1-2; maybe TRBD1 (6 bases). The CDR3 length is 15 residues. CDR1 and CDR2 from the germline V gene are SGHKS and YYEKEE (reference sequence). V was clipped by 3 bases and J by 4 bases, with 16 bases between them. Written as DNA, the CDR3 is TGTGCCAGCAGCTCGGAACAAACAGGGCCCTATGGCTACACCTTC. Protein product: CASSSEQTGPYGYTF.